What follows are 26 T cell receptor beta chains derived from one specimen sequenced in a study of T cells after yellow fever vaccination. TCRdb itself ran the 5' RACE reads through MiXCR, one entry per CDR3 protein. The sample records some 320,000 distinct CDR3 sequences, about 4% being singletons. The specimen comprised PBMCs, sampled 5 days after the yellow fever booster vaccination. The receptors here all came from a man younger than 30 who received the YFV17D yellow fever vaccine.

This clonotype has a count of ten or more. The chain employs TRBV2 and TRBJ2-6; TRBD1 agrees at 10 bases. The ends lost 3 bases at V and 2 bases at J; junction bases unmatched: 1. The CDR3 is 16 amino acids. CDR1 is SNHLY, CDR2 FYNNEI, per germline. The CDR3 loop reads CASSEGQGPGANVLTF. CDR3 nucleotides: TGTGCCAGCAGTGAGGGACAGGGGCCTGGGGCCAACGTCCTGACTTTC.

The J gene is TRBJ1-1, the V gene TRBV6-1; D is possibly TRBD1 (6 bases). Trimming took off 2 bases at V and 3 bases at J, with 10 bases between the two ends. The CDR3 spans 14 residues. CDR1 MNHNS and CDR2 SASEGT come from the germline V gene. DNA of the CDR3: TGTGCCAGCAGTGAACAGCAGGGGTACACTGAAGCTTTCTTT. It encodes CASSEQQGYTEAFF.

This clonotype was observed a handful of times. Its ends do not fully match the called genes, so a read error is possible. In DNA form, the CDR3 reads TGTGCCAGCAACCAACTAGCGGGGGGGCCGGGTGGTGAGCAGTTCTTC. This sequence encodes CASNQLAGGPGGEQFF. This rearrangement joins TRBV3-1 to TRBJ2-1; TRBD2 aligns across 13 bases. CDR1 is LGHDT, CDR2 YNNKEL, per germline (reference sequence). The CDR3 is made up of 16 amino acids.

This clonotype has ten or more counts. This chain joins TRBV12-3 or TRBV12-4 and TRBJ2-3; D is possibly TRBD1 (6 bases). The CDR3 consists of 12 residues. The germline V and J ends were trimmed by 4 bases and 4 bases, with 6 bases remaining between them. The CDR3 sequence: CASSWGPDTQYF. In DNA form, the CDR3 reads TGTGCCAGCAGTTGGGGGCCAGATACGCAGTATTTT.

This clonotype was counted only a few times. The chain employs TRBV6-1 and TRBJ2-1; D is ambiguous. This CDR3 contains 13 residues. Germline values: CDR1 MNHNS, CDR2 SASEGT. The V end lost 2 bases, the J end lost 10 bases, and 12 bases lay between the germline ends. CDR3 in amino acids: CASSEWLRREQFF. The CDR3 DNA is TGTGCCAGCAGTGAATGGCTGCGGAGAGAGCAGTTCTTC.

This clonotype was counted only a few times. The rearrangement joins TRBV20-1 to TRBJ1-2, with TRBD1 matching 8 bases. The CDR3 is 14 amino acids. Germline V gene lookup returns CDR1 DFQATT and CDR2 SNEGSKA (reference sequence). J was trimmed by 2 bases and V by 0 bases; bases with no gene match: 2. CDR3 residues: CSARDRQGNYGYTF. The CDR3 DNA reads TGCAGTGCTAGAGACAGACAGGGGAACTATGGCTACACCTTC.

In this sample, this clonotype turned up many times. V gene TRBV12-3 or TRBV12-4 combines with J gene TRBJ1-1; D is perhaps TRBD1 (5 bases). CDR3 length: 14 amino acids. Trimming removed 4 bases from V and 1 base from J, with 10 bases in between. CDR3 loop: CASSYAGRNTEAFF. The DNA for the CDR3 is TGTGCCAGCAGTTATGCGGGACGGAACACTGAAGCTTTCTTT.

V and J are TRBV5-6 and TRBJ2-7; perhaps D is TRBD1 or TRBD2 (5 bases each). Looked up from germline, CDR1 is SGHDT and CDR2 is YYEEEE. CDR3 length equals 14 residues. Deletions cut 5 bases from V and 5 bases from J, with 17 bases between. The CDR3 region is CASRLGVRVHEQYF. The CDR3, as DNA: TGTGCCAGCAGGCTGGGGGTCAGGGTCCACGAGCAGTACTTC.

This clonotype was found a few times. The chain links TRBV6-5 to TRBJ1-2, with 8 bases matching TRBD1. The CDR3 loop spans 12 amino acids. Germline loops: CDR1 MNHEY, CDR2 SVGAGI. V lost 10 bases and J lost 6; bases outside the gene matches: 7. CDR3 in amino acids: CAISDRDHGYTF. The CDR3 coding sequence is TGTGCCATTTCGGACAGGGACCATGGCTACACCTTC.

This clonotype was counted a few times. This rearrangement joins TRBV4-2 to TRBJ2-3, with 9 bases that match TRBD2. Germline V lookup: CDR1 LGHNA, CDR2 YNFKEQ. This CDR3 contains 17 residues. V lost 4 bases, J lost 1 base, and 9 bases stayed unmatched. CDR3 DNA sequence: TGTGCCAGCAGCCTGGGCCGCGGGGGGGCGGGCACAGATACGCAGTATTTT. The encoded protein is CASSLGRGGAGTDTQYF.

This clonotype was observed a handful of times. The chain uses TRBV7-2 and TRBJ2-3; 10 bases are a match to TRBD2. With 2 bases clipped from V and 2 bases from J, the junction kept 7 bases outside the gene matches. CDR3 size: 17 residues. Germline values: CDR1 SGHTA, CDR2 FQGNSA. The CDR3 bases are TGTGCCAGCAGCTTACTCCTAGCGGGGGAGCTCACAGATACGCAGTATTTT. It yields the protein CASSLLLAGELTDTQYF.

The chain employs TRBV18 and TRBJ2-2; D not resolved. The CDR3 is 14 amino acids. The V end lost 8 bases, the J end lost 1 base, and 11 bases lay between the germline ends. Germline CDR1 and CDR2: KGHSH and LQKENI. In nucleotides, the CDR3 is TGTGCCAGCCAGAACCAGGAGAACACCGGGGAGCTGTTTTTT. It translates to CASQNQENTGELFF.

This clonotype has ten or more counts. The CDR3 DNA sequence: TGTGCCAGCAGTTTCGGACACGGCGGGAACACTGAAGCTTTCTTT. Translating it yields CASSFGHGGNTEAFF. The chain joins TRBV6-5 to TRBJ1-1; tentative D call: TRBD1 (5 bases). V was cut by 4 bases and J by 1 base, with 13 bases left in between. The CDR3 is 15 residues long. Germline lookup yields CDR1 MNHEY and CDR2 SVGAGI.

This chain connects TRBV2 to TRBJ2-5, with TRBD1 matching 7 bases. CDR1 SNHLY and CDR2 FYNNEI come from the germline V gene. The V gene end was trimmed by 7 bases and the J gene end by 5 bases; junction bases not matched to a gene: 7. This CDR3 is built from 13 residues. CDR3 DNA: TGTGCCAGCACGAACAGGGGTCGGGAGACCCAGTACTTC. This codes for CASTNRGRETQYF.

This chain connects TRBV6-6 to TRBJ1-5; a weak D match, TRBD1 (5 bases). The CDR3 totals 13 residues. V dropped 11 bases and J dropped 3 bases, with 14 bases sitting between them. CDR1 and CDR2 (germline): MNHNY, SVGAGI (reference sequence). The CDR3 loop reads CAGTDSLNQPQHF. For the CDR3, the DNA is TGTGCCGGAACAGACAGCCTCAATCAGCCCCAGCATTTT.

This clonotype was seen ten or more times. The chain links TRBV6-5 to TRBJ2-1, with a possible D match to TRBD2 (5 bases). Deletions cut 2 bases from V and 8 bases from J, with 13 bases between. This CDR3 has 14 amino acids. Germline loops: CDR1 MNHEY, CDR2 SVGAGI. The CDR3, as DNA: TGTGCCAGCAGTTACCTCTTAGAGGGCCATGAGCAGTTCTTC. Translation gives CASSYLLEGHEQFF.

This chain links TRBV20-1 with TRBJ1-1; D is undetermined. The CDR3 length is 14 residues. V gave up 0 bases and J gave up 0 bases, with 8 bases separating them. Per germline, CDR1 DFQATT and CDR2 SNEGSKA (reference sequence). This chain's CDR3 is CSARDTTVNTEAFF. CDR3 sequence (DNA): TGCAGTGCTAGAGATACGACGGTGAACACTGAAGCTTTCTTT.

A few counts support this clonotype. The V call is TRBV6-5, the J call TRBJ2-7; D might be TRBD1 (6 bases). CDR3 length equals 13 residues. The germline gives CDR1 MNHEY, CDR2 SVGAGI. V lost 2 bases and J 2 bases, leaving 7 bases between the germline ends. The CDR3 protein is CASSYDRPYEQYF. The CDR3 DNA reads TGTGCCAGCAGTTACGACAGGCCCTACGAGCAGTACTTC.

The sample holds many counts of this clonotype. V and J are TRBV11-2 and TRBJ1-1; D gene ambiguous. CDR1 and CDR2 from the germline V gene are SGHAT and FQNNGV. With 6 bases removed from V and 3 bases from J, the gap between germline ends came to 2 bases. CDR3 size: 10 residues. Here the CDR3 DNA reads TGTGCCAGCAGTGACACTGAAGCTTTCTTT. It is translated as CASSDTEAFF.

This clonotype was counted many times. A junction end diverges from the germline sequence, so it may reflect a read error. The J gene is TRBJ2-3, the V gene TRBV5-1, with TRBD2 identical over 14 bases. Germline values: CDR1 SGHRS, CDR2 YFSETQ. CDR3 length: 15 amino acids. CDR3 sequence: CASSRLAGGPDTQYF. As DNA, the CDR3 is TGTGCCAGTAGCCGACTAGCGGGGGGGCCGGATACGCAGTATTTT.

This clonotype has ten or more counts. This chain links TRBV7-8 with TRBJ2-5; tentative D call: TRBD2 (6 bases). V dropped 1 base and J dropped 4 bases, with 13 bases sitting between them. Germline-derived CDR1 and CDR2 are SGHVS and FQNEAQ. The CDR3 sequence is 15 residues long. CDR3 residues: CASSLDLLGGETQYF. As DNA, the CDR3 is TGTGCCAGCAGCTTAGACCTACTGGGGGGAGAGACCCAGTACTTC.

This clonotype was recorded at least ten times. V is TRBV5-4 and J is TRBJ2-5; D not certain. The germline CDR1 and CDR2 sequences are SGHNT and YYREEE (reference sequence). Trimming shortened V by 0 bases and J by 2 bases, and 8 bases separated the two germline ends. This CDR3 is built from 14 residues. The CDR3: CASSLDLGQETQYF. The CDR3 DNA sequence: TGTGCCAGCAGCTTGGACTTAGGGCAAGAGACCCAGTACTTC.

The chain carries TRBV19 and TRBJ1-5, with D possibly matching TRBD1 (5 bases). Germline V gives CDR1 LNHDA, CDR2 SQIVND (reference sequence). The CDR3 length is 15 residues. Trimming removed 5 bases at V and 6 bases at J, with 17 bases between. The CDR3, as DNA: TGTGCCAGTAGTCGTGGGTTGCAGGGTCGTCAGCCCCAGCATTTT. Amino acid sequence: CASSRGLQGRQPQHF.

This clonotype was seen a handful of times. The CDR3 DNA is TGCGCCAGCAGCCATGATACCGGGACTCCGTTCTACGAGCAGTACTTC. It yields the protein CASSHDTGTPFYEQYF. The rearrangement joins TRBV4-3 to TRBJ2-7, with a weak D call TRBD2 (6 bases). Germline CDR1 reads LGHNA; CDR2 reads YSLEER. The CDR3 spans 16 residues. V was trimmed by 3 bases and J by 3 bases, leaving 18 bases between them.

This clonotype was counted many times. The rearrangement links TRBV7-2 to TRBJ2-2; no clear D gene. This CDR3 is built from 16 residues. The V end lost 1 base, the J end lost 4 bases, and 13 bases lay between the germline ends. The germline CDR1 and CDR2 sequences are SGHTA and FQGNSA. CDR3 residues: CASSLVSGGVTGELFF. The CDR3 nucleotides are TGTGCCAGCAGCTTAGTTTCGGGTGGGGTCACCGGGGAGCTGTTTTTT.

Ten or more counts support this clonotype. This chain's CDR3 is CSVEDNRPDTEAFF. The CDR3 nucleotides are TGCAGCGTTGAAGATAACCGACCGGACACTGAAGCTTTCTTT. The V call is TRBV29-1, the J call TRBJ1-1, with D uncertain. Trimming took off 0 bases at V and 3 bases at J, with 11 bases between the two ends. In germline, CDR1 is SQVTM, CDR2 ANQGSEA. CDR3 size: 14 residues.